A single sample is the source of the 10 T cell receptor beta chains below, sequenced in a study of blood T cell repertoires in COVID-19. Here immunoSEQ multiplex PCR was the method, and the copy in TCRdb shows in-frame clones only, minus some. The sample carries over 90,000 clones, 80% to 95% recorded once. Sequencing was carried out using peripheral blood. The receptors come from a woman aged 45-65 years with COVID-19, enrolled during active disease.

The CDR3 nucleotides are TGTGCCAGCAGCTTAGGGTTTCTACTACAAGAGACCCAGTACTTC. It translates to CASSLGFLLQETQYF. This rearrangement joins TRBV13 to TRBJ2-5; no definite D call. This CDR3 contains 15 residues. Germline CDR1 reads PRHDT; CDR2 reads FYEKMQ (reference sequence). Between the trimmed V and J ends, which lost 0 bases and 2 bases, there was a span of 10 bases. Based on the CDR3 plus reference TRBV13 and TRBJ2-5, the full variable domain is AAGVIQSPRHLIKEKRETATLKCYPIPRHDTVYWYQQGPGQDPQFLISFYEKMQSDKGSIPDRFSAQQFSDYHSELNMSSLELGDSALYFCASSLGFLLQETQYFGPGTRLLVL.

This rearrangement joins TRBV24-1 to TRBJ1-2; unclear D gene. Germline CDR1 KGHDR, CDR2 SFDVKD. The CDR3 has 13 residues. Trimming removed 4 bases at V and 5 bases at J, with 10 bases between. In DNA form, the CDR3 reads TGTGCCACCAGTGACCCCCAATTGTATGGCTACACCTTC. This encodes CATSDPQLYGYTF.

This clone was observed a handful of times. DNA for the CDR3: TGTGCCAGCAGTGAAGCGAAGGGGGCGGCGAGGGTC. Protein: CASSEAKGAARV. The V and J genes are TRBV6-1 and TRBJ2-7; TRBD1 aligns across 7 bases. From germline, CDR1 is MNHNS and CDR2 SASEGT. The CDR3 is 12 residues long.

The CDR3 region is CASMRGGGTEAFF. CDR3 DNA sequence: TGTGCCAGTATGAGAGGGGGCGGCACTGAAGCTTTCTTT. The chain joins TRBV19 to TRBJ1-1; the match to TRBD1 covers 7 bases. V lost 7 bases and J lost 4; bases outside the gene matches: 6. Germline CDR1 LNHDA, CDR2 SQIVND (reference sequence). The CDR3 is 13 amino acids.

The chain carries TRBV6-5 and TRBJ1-5, with a tentative D call TRBD1 (6 bases). CDR1 and CDR2 (germline): MNHEY, SVGAGI. The CDR3 runs to 14 residues. V shed 6 bases and J shed 4 bases, with 13 bases lying between them. The CDR3 sequence is CASSIRGQNQPQHF. Here the CDR3 DNA reads TGTGCCAGCAGCATCCGGGGACAAAATCAGCCCCAGCATTTT.

This chain connects TRBV2 to TRBJ1-2, with TRBD1 matching 8 bases. Germline assignment: CDR1 SNHLY and CDR2 FYNNEI. The length of the CDR3 is 15 residues. Unmatched junction bases numbered 10, after V lost 6 bases and J lost 4 bases. The CDR3 protein is CASRLGQGVFYGYTF. The CDR3 coding sequence is TGTGCCAGCAGACTCGGACAGGGAGTATTCTATGGCTACACCTTC.

On this clone: Sequence at one end of the junction differs from germline and may be a read error. The chain couples TRBV13 to TRBJ2-6, with D possibly TRBD2 on 5 matching bases. Germline lookup yields CDR1 PRHDT and CDR2 FYEKMQ (reference sequence). The CDR3 has 12 residues. CDR3 sequence reads: CASSLGTSGKAF. The CDR3 DNA reads as TGTGCCAGCAGCTTAGGCACCTCCGGGAAGGCTTTC.

The V call is TRBV5-6, the J call TRBJ2-7; D remains ambiguous. Germline V gives CDR1 SGHDT, CDR2 YYEEEE. This CDR3 comprises 14 residues. V was shortened by 1 base and J by 2 bases, with 10 bases between the two germline ends. In DNA form, the CDR3 reads TGTGCCAGCAGCTTGAAGGAGCCCCCCTACGAGCAGTACTTC. It encodes CASSLKEPPYEQYF. The full variable domain, rest sourced from reference TRBV5-6 and TRBJ2-7, is DAGVTQSPTHLIKTRGQQVTLRCSPKSGHDTVSWYQQALGQGPQFIFQYYEEEERQRGNFPDRFSGHQFPNYSSELNVNALLLGDSALYLCASSLKEPPYEQYFGPGTRLTVT.

This clone was observed a single time. V gene TRBV5-4 combines with J gene TRBJ1-2; 7 nucleotides agree with TRBD1. The CDR3 is 14 residues long. Germline-derived CDR1 and CDR2 are SGHNT and YYREEE (reference sequence). J gave up 1 base and V 3 bases, and 3 bases lay outside the gene matches. In DNA form, the CDR3 reads TGTGCCAGCAGCTCCGGACAGGATAACTATGGCTACACCTTC. Translation: CASSSGQDNYGYTF.

The chain has TRBV10-2 and TRBJ2-2, with no clear D. CDR3 length: 12 amino acids. Germline-derived CDR1 and CDR2 are WSHSY and SAAADI. With 8 bases removed from V and 1 base from J, the gap between germline ends came to 5 bases. CDR3: CASQENTGELFF. The CDR3, as DNA: TGCGCCAGCCAGGAGAACACCGGGGAGCTGTTTTTT.